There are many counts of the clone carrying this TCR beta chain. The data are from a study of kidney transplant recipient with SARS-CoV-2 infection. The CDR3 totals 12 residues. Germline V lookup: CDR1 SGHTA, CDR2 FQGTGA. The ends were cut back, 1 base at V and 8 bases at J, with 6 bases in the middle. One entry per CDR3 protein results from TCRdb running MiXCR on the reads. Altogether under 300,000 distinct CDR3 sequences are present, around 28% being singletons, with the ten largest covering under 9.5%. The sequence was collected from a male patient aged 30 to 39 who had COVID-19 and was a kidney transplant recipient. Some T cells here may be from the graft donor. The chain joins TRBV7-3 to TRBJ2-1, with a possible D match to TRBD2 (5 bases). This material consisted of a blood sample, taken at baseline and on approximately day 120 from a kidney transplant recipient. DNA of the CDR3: TGTGCCAGCAGCTTAATCGGGGATGAGCAGTTCTTC. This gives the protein CASSLIGDEQFF. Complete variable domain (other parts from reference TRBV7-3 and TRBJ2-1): GAGVSQTPSNKVTEKGKYVELRCDPISGHTALYWYRQSLGQGPEFLIYFQGTGAADDSGLPNDRFFAVRPEGSVSTLKIQRTERGDSAVYLCASSLIGDEQFFGPGTRLTVL.